The sequence of this T cell receptor (beta chain) was determined in a study of blood T cell repertoires in COVID-19 (dated by TCRdb to 2018 to 2020). A note on the overall study: Collaborator samples came from the United States, Italy and Spain and covered acute and convalescent phases of COVID-19. The repertoires were released in a freely available public database intended as a resource for research on the immune response to SARS-CoV-2. The prospective study material was composed of cDNA or gDNA derived from T cells, B-cell-depleted T cells, or PBMCs. Subjects who had been exposed to COVID-19, were actively infected with it, or had recovered from it provided the deeply sampled blood TCRbeta repertoires that made up the dataset. Samples were obtained from the ongoing ImmuneRACE study (first 160 participants) and from roughly 1,300 subjects provided by 6 global collaborators. Sample metadata almost always included a de-identified subject ID, COVID-19 status, age in years and sex. Where available, HLA class I and class II types were taken from metadata supplied by the sample provider and were not determined by assay-based typing.

CDR1 is given as MNHEY and CDR2 as SVGAGI, both from the germline V gene. The V end loses 2 bases and the J end loses 2 bases, and a stretch of 11 bases separates them. The CDR3 has 15 amino acids, counting the end cysteine and phenylalanine. Only CDR3 DNA is held: 45 bases, read in frame from base 1. TCRbeta CDR3 regions were amplified from genomic DNA by means of the immunoSEQ Assay, a bias-controlled multiplex PCR. Per the original workflow: Within the assay, amplification of reference gene primers was used to estimate how many nucleated cells each sample contained. Sequence reads were collapsed and filtered to measure the absolute abundance of every unique TCRbeta CDR3 rearrangement. For each sample, productive Simpson clonality was calculated as the square root of Simpson's diversity index over productive rearrangements. This immuneACCESS table, as held by TCRdb, lists in-frame sequences with V and J called but not all clones. Of the missing ones, under half trace to an unresolved V gene in checked studies; the others have no known cause. V, J and clone size are taken as reported in that table, and D and trimming were inferred from the DNA itself. This sample holds some 110,000 clones; 60% to 85% were observed only once. The ten largest clones add up to around 6.6% of the sample.

Paper-wide results and their limitations: The amount of clinical and demographic metadata varied by source and participant and was provided uncurated.

As regards this clone: There is no known antigen for this receptor. Qualities for individual bases were not recorded, and no much larger clone is one base off.

Whole blood was collected in K2EDTA tubes by collaborating institutions according to the institutions' own protocols. Collaborator samples were shipped for TCRbeta analysis as frozen whole blood, isolated PBMCs, or DNA extracted from either sample type. The clonotype originates from a man between 65 and 85 years old with acute or convalescent COVID-19. The sequence joins TRBV6-5 to TRBJ2-3, and possibly TRBD1, on 6 matching bases. The sequencing sample was made of peripheral blood. The nucleotide sequence is TGTGCCAGCAGTTACGTCGGACAGCCCACAGATACGCAGTATTTT. This sequence encodes CASSYVGQPTDTQYF.